Shown below are 13 T cell receptor beta chains from a single sample sequenced in a study of blood T cell repertoires in COVID-19. The repertoire was sequenced with immunoSEQ multiplex PCR; TCRdb's copy has only in-frame clones and lacks some. The data contain 250,000 or so clones, 84% of them singletons. Sample: peripheral blood. These receptors were obtained from a man between 35 and 55 years old who had recovered from COVID-19.

The rearrangement uses TRBV20-1 and TRBJ2-1; 9 bases are shared with TRBD1. V lost 3 bases and J lost 12; bases outside the gene matches: 6. This CDR3 contains 12 residues. Germline CDR1 DFQATT, CDR2 SNEGSKA (reference sequence). CDR3 DNA sequence: TGCAGTGCTAGTGCAATGGACAGGGGGCAGTTCTTC. It yields the protein CSASAMDRGQFF.

V usage is TRBV7-2 and J usage is TRBJ2-4; a weak D match, TRBD2 (7 bases). This CDR3 comprises 13 residues. V was cut by 6 bases and J by 5 bases, with 11 bases left in between. Germline-derived CDR1 and CDR2 are SGHTA and FQGNSA. CDR3 region: CASSAGAENIQYF. The CDR3 DNA reads as TGTGCCAGCAGTGCGGGGGCAGAAAACATTCAGTACTTC.

The V and J genes are TRBV5-4 and TRBJ2-7; 8 bases line up with TRBD1. The CDR3 has 14 amino acids. Germline V lookup: CDR1 SGHNT, CDR2 YYREEE (reference sequence). The junction had 7 bases not matched to a gene; V was cut back by 5 bases and J by 3 bases. CDR3 sequence (DNA): TGTGCCAGCAGACGGGATACAGGGGGCTACGAGCAGTACTTC. It encodes CASRRDTGGYEQYF.

V usage is TRBV2 and J usage is TRBJ1-2; 8 bases map to TRBD1. The CDR3 runs to 13 residues. V shed 5 bases, J shed 4 bases, and the junction held 3 bases outside the gene matches. CDR1 SNHLY and CDR2 FYNNEI come from the germline V gene. For the CDR3, the DNA is TGTGCCAGCAGTCCCGGGACAGGCTATGGCTACACCTTC. It encodes CASSPGTGYGYTF. The full variable domain, its missing parts supplied by reference TRBV2 and TRBJ1-2, is EPEVTQTPSHQVTQMGQEVILRCVPISNHLYFYWYRQILGQKVEFLVSFYNNEISEKSEIFDDQFSVERPDGSNFTLKIRSTKLEDSAMYFCASSPGTGYGYTFGSGTRLTVV.

The table lists this clone with a count of one. CDR3 residues: CSVYTQGLGYTF. The CDR3 DNA is TGCAGCGTTTACACACAGGGGCTTGGCTACACCTTC. The chain is built from TRBV29-1 and TRBJ1-2; 7 bases line up with TRBD1. Germline values: CDR1 SQVTM, CDR2 ANQGSEA. This CDR3 comprises 12 residues. V was pared by 5 bases and J by 7 bases, with 7 bases of the junction left unmatched.

J is TRBJ2-5 and V is TRBV5-4; the match to TRBD2 covers 8 bases. The length of the CDR3 is 14 residues. Germline V gene data show CDR1 as SGHNT and CDR2 as YYREEE (reference sequence). The junction had 3 bases not matched to a gene; V was cut back by 1 base and J by 4 bases. The CDR3 DNA sequence: TGTGCCAGCAGCTTGCGCGGGGGGCTAGAGACCCAGTACTTC. Translating it yields CASSLRGGLETQYF.

The chain recombines TRBV7-8 with TRBJ2-7; 10 nucleotides agree with TRBD2. The CDR3 sequence is 14 residues long. Germline loops: CDR1 SGHVS, CDR2 FQNEAQ. The V and J ends lost 4 bases and 6 bases, in that order; junction bases with no gene match: 6. In nucleotides, the CDR3 is TGTGCCAGCAGCTCCGAGCGGGGGGGCGTCGAGCAGTACTTC. Its translation is CASSSERGGVEQYF. Full variable domain (outside the CDR3, taken from reference TRBV7-8 and TRBJ2-7): GAGVSQSPRYKVAKRGQDVALRCDPISGHVSLFWYQQALGQGPEFLTYFQNEAQLDKSGLPSDRFFAERPEGSVSTLKIQRTQQEDSAVYLCASSSERGGVEQYFGPGTRLTVT.

The chain couples TRBV27 to TRBJ1-1; D is uncertain. CDR1 MNHEY and CDR2 SMNVEV come from the germline V gene (reference sequence). CDR3 length equals 16 residues. Trimming pared 3 bases from V and 0 bases from J, leaving 14 bases between. The CDR3 DNA follows: TGTGCCAGCAGTTTTAGTCAGCGAATGATGAACACTGAAGCTTTCTTT. Protein: CASSFSQRMMNTEAFF.

This rearrangement joins TRBV9 to TRBJ1-1, with unresolved D. CDR3 length: 14 residues. Trimming took off 4 bases at V and 0 bases at J, with 10 bases between the two ends. Germline values: CDR1 SGDLS, CDR2 YYNGEE. The chain's CDR3 is CASSPSGMNTEAFF. The CDR3, as DNA: TGTGCCAGCAGCCCGAGCGGGATGAACACTGAAGCTTTCTTT.

A note on this clone: Other DNA sequences from this sample encode an identical CDR3 as well. This rearrangement joins TRBV7-2 to TRBJ2-7, with 12 nucleotides matching TRBD1. The V segment lost 4 bases and the J segment 2 bases; nucleotides outside the gene matches: 0. Germline CDR1 is SGHTA and CDR2 is FQGNSA. CDR3 length: 14 amino acids. CDR3 residues: CASSWDRGPYEQYF. CDR3 DNA sequence: TGTGCCAGCAGCTGGGACAGGGGGCCCTACGAGCAGTACTTC.

The chain has TRBV23-1 and TRBJ1-1; D is perhaps TRBD1 (6 bases). TRBV23-1 is sorted into the ORF group, with uncertain function. V was shortened by 4 bases and J by 2 bases, with 20 bases between the two germline ends. The CDR3 loop spans 17 amino acids. CDR3 nucleotides: TGCGCCAGCAGTCGAGATAACCCGGGACAAGAAAACACTGAAGCTTTCTTT. Residues: CASSRDNPGQENTEAFF.

V is TRBV5-1 and J is TRBJ2-3; 8 positions match TRBD2. J was trimmed by 2 bases and V by 4 bases; bases with no gene match: 9. Germline lookup yields CDR1 SGHRS and CDR2 YFSETQ. There are 16 residues in the CDR3. CDR3 bases: TGCGCCAGCAGCGGTGTACCGGGGGGGGCCACAGATACGCAGTATTTT. Protein product: CASSGVPGGATDTQYF.

The V call is TRBV4-3, the J call TRBJ2-7, with D tentatively TRBD2 (6 bases). Germline CDR1 and CDR2: LGHNA and YSLEER. The CDR3 loop spans 16 amino acids. V lost 0 bases and J 1 base, leaving 13 bases between the germline ends. The chain's CDR3 is CASSQDWPGTSYEQYF. Written as DNA, the CDR3 is TGCGCCAGCAGCCAAGATTGGCCAGGGACTTCCTACGAGCAGTACTTC.